A selection of T cell receptor beta chains follows, all from one sample in a study of control samples from healthy donors and cancer patients. The table came from immunoSEQ multiplex PCR; TCRdb's copy has only in-frame clones and leaves some out. The sample contains approximately 150,000 clones, about 91% of which appear only once. Input material: blood. All receptors come from a woman in her thirties or forties in good health. CDR3s include the opening cysteine and the closing phenylalanine or tryptophan. The D gene is left open where the match is weak. Size is omitted from some rows. Given values are once, few, many or a class for expanded clones.

few	TRBV4-1	.	TRBJ2-2	CASSQGYMTGSGELFF	TGCGCCAGCAGCCAAGGTTATATGACAGGATCCGGGGAGCTGTTTTTT
.	TRBV5-1	.	TRBJ1-2	CASSLEVRGGNYGYTF	TGCGCCAGCAGCTTGGAGGTTCGGGGCGGAAACTATGGCTACACCTTC
.	TRBV27	.	TRBJ1-4	CASSVSANLGKLFF	TGTGCCAGCAGTGTGAGTGCAAACCTTGGTAAACTGTTTTTT
.	TRBV3-1/TRBV3-2	.	TRBJ1-2	CASSQAERNYGYTF	TGTGCCAGCAGCCAGGCGGAAAGGAACTATGGCTACACCTTC
.	TRBV2	.	TRBJ2-7	CASNGDGAYEQYF	TGTGCCAGCAATGGAGACGGGGCCTACGAGCAGTACTTC
.	TRBV3-1/TRBV3-2	.	TRBJ2-3	CASSQDGRGGHTQYF	TGTGCCAGCAGCCAAGATGGGAGGGGGGGCCATACGCAGTATTTT
.	TRBV9	.	TRBJ2-4	CASSVGGDLAKNIQYF	TGTGCCAGCAGCGTAGGGGGGGATCTAGCCAAAAACATTCAGTACTTC
.	TRBV4-1	.	TRBJ2-5	CASSSLAEGTQYF	TGCGCCAGCAGCTCCCTAGCCGAAGGGACCCAGTACTTC
.	TRBV27	TRBD2	TRBJ2-2	CASSLQGLAGGGNMDTGELFF	TGTGCCAGCAGTTTACAGGGACTAGCGGGGGGGGGCAATATGGACACCGGGGAGCTGTTTTTT
once	TRBV5-1	TRBD2	TRBJ2-3	CASSREASGGTADTQYF	TGCGCCAGCAGCCGGGAGGCTAGCGGGGGGACTGCAGATACGCAGTATTTT